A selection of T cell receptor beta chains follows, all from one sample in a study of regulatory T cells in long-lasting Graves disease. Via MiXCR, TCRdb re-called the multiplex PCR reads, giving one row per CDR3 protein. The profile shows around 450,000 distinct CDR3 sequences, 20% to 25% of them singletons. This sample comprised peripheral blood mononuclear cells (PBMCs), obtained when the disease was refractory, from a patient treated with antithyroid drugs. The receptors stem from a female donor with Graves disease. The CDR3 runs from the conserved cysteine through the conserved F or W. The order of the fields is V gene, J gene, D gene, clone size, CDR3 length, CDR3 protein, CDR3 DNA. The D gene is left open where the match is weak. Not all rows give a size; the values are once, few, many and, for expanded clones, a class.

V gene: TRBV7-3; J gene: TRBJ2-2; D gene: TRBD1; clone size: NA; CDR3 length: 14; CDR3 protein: CASSFKQGTGELFF; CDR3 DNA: TGTGCCAGCAGCTTCAAACAGGGGACCGGGGAGCTGTTTTTT
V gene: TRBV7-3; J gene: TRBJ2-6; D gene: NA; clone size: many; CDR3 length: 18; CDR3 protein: CASSLIGGIPSGANVLTF; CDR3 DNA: TGTGCCAGCAGCTTAATCGGCGGGATCCCCTCTGGGGCCAACGTCCTGACTTTC
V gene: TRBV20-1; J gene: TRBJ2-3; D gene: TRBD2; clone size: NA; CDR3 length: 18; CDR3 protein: CSARDIQGSGGGTDTQYF; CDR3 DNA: TGCAGTGCTAGAGATATCCAGGGATCGGGGGGTGGCACAGATACGCAGTATTTT
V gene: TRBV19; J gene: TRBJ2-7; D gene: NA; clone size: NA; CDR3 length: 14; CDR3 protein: CASSIDRGREEQYF; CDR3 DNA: TGTGCCAGTAGTATAGATAGAGGCAGGGAAGAGCAGTACTTC
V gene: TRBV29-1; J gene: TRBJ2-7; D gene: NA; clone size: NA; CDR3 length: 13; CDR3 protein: CSARVQGSYEQYF; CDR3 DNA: TGCAGCGCTCGGGTTCAGGGATCCTACGAGCAGTACTTC
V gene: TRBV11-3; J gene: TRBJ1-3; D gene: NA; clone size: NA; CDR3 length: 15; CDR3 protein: CASSDPFFSGNTIYF; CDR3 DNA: TGTGCCAGCAGCGATCCGTTCTTCTCTGGAAACACCATATATTTT
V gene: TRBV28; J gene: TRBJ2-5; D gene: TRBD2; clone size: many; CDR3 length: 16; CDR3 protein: CASSRAGGPPRETQYF; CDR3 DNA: TGTGCCAGCAGTCGAGCGGGGGGGCCCCCCCGGGAGACCCAGTACTTC
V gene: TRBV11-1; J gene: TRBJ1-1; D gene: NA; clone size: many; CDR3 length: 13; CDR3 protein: CASSLTEATEAFF; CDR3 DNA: TGTGCCAGCAGCTTAACAGAAGCGACTGAAGCTTTCTTT
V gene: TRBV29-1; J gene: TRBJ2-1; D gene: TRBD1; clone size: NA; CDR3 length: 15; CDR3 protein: CSVGTTGVAYNEQFF; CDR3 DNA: TGCAGCGTTGGAACGACAGGGGTAGCCTACAATGAGCAGTTCTTC
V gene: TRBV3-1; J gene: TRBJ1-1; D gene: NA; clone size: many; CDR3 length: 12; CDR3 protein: CASSPVGGLAFF; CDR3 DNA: TGTGCCAGCAGCCCCGTGGGAGGGTTGGCTTTCTTT
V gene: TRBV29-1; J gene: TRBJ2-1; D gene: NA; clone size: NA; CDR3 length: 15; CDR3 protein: CSVGRTVGRYNEQFF; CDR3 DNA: TGCAGCGTTGGTAGGACAGTCGGGCGGTACAATGAGCAGTTCTTC
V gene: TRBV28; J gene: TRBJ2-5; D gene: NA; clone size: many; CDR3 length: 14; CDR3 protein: CASSFSAWSETQYF; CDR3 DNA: TGTGCCAGCAGTTTTTCGGCGTGGAGCGAGACCCAGTACTTC
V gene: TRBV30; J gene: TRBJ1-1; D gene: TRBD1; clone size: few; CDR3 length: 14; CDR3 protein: CAWSGDSPFTEAFF; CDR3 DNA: TGTGCCTGGAGTGGGGACAGCCCATTCACTGAAGCTTTCTTT
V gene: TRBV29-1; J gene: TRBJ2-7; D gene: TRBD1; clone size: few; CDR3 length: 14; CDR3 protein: CSVLDRGSSYEQYF; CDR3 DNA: TGCAGCGTACTGGACAGGGGAAGCTCCTACGAGCAGTACTTC
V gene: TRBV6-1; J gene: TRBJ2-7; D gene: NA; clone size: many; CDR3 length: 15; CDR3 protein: CASSEQRLRSYEQYF; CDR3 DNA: TGTGCCAGCAGTGAGCAAAGACTCCGCTCCTACGAGCAGTACTTC
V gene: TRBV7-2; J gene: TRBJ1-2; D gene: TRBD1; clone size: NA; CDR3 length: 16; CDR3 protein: CASSLASRTGPYGYTF; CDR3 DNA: TGTGCCAGCAGCTTAGCATCTCGGACAGGGCCCTATGGCTACACCTTC
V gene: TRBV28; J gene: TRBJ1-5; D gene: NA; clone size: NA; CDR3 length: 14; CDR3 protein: CASSITATYQPQHF; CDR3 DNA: TGTGCCAGCAGTATTACAGCAACTTATCAGCCCCAGCATTTT
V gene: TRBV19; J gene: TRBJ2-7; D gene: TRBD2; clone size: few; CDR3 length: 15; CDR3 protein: CASSIGAGAAYEQYF; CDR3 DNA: TGTGCCAGTAGTATTGGGGCGGGAGCGGCCTACGAGCAGTACTTC
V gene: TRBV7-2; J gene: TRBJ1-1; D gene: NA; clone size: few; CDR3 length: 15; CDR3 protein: CASSRSPGTNTEAFF; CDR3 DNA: TGTGCCAGCAGCCGCTCCCCGGGAACGAACACTGAAGCTTTCTTT
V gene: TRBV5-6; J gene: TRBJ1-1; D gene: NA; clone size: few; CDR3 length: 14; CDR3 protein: CASSFRGPVTGAFF; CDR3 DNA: TGTGCCAGCAGCTTCCGGGGGCCGGTCACTGGAGCTTTCTTT
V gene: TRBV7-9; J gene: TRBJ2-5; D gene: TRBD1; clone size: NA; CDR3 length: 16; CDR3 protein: CASSDSGQGAGETQYF; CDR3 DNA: TGTGCCAGCAGCGACAGCGGACAGGGGGCAGGGGAGACCCAGTACTTC
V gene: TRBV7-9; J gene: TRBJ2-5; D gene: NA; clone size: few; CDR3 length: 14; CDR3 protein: CASSPTVGGETQYF; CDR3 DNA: TGTGCCAGCAGCCCCACCGTTGGGGGAGAGACCCAGTACTTC
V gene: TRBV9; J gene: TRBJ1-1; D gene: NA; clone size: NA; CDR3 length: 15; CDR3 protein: CASSVGDGMNTEAFF; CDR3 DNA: TGTGCCAGCAGCGTAGGGGACGGGATGAACACTGAAGCTTTCTTT
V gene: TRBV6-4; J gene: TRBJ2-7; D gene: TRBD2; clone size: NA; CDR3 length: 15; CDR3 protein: CASSDSRLAAFSETF; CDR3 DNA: TGTGCCAGCAGTGACTCAAGACTAGCGGCCTTTTCCGAGACCTTC
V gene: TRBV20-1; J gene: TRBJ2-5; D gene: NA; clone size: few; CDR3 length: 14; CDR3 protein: CSARVEGGQETQYF; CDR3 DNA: TGCAGTGCTAGAGTTGAAGGGGGCCAAGAGACCCAGTACTTC
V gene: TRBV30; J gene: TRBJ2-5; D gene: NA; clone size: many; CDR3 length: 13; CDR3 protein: CAWSMGPTETQYF; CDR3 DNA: TGTGCCTGGAGTATGGGTCCTACGGAGACCCAGTACTTC
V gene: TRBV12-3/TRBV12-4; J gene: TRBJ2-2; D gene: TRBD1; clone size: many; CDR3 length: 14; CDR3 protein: CASTLDRVTGELFF; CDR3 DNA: TGTGCCAGCACCCTGGACAGGGTCACCGGGGAGCTGTTTTTT
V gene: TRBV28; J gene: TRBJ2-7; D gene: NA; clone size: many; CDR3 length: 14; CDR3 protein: CASSPGGRMDEQYF; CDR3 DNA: TGTGCCAGCAGCCCCGGTGGGCGGATGGACGAGCAGTACTTC
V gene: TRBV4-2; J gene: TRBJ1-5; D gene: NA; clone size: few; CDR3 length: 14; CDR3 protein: CASSQERGGQPQHF; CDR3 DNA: TGTGCCAGCAGCCAAGAACGGGGAGGTCAGCCCCAGCATTTT
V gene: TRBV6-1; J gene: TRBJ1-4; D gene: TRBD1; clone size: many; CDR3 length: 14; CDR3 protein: CASSPRQGNEKLFF; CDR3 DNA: TGTGCCAGCAGCCCCCGACAGGGGAACGAAAAACTGTTTTTT
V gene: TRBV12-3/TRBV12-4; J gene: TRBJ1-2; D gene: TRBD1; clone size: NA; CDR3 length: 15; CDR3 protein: CASSRGDRDHYGYTF; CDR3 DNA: TGTGCCAGCAGTCGGGGGGACAGGGACCACTATGGCTACACCTTC
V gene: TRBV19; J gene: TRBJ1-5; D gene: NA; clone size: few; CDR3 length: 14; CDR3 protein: CATEGGYSNQPQHF; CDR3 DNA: TGTGCCACCGAGGGGGGTTATAGCAATCAGCCCCAGCATTTT
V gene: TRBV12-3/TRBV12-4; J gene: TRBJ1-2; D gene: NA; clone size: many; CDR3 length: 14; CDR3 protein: CASSSTGTNYGYTF; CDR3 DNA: TGTGCCAGCAGTTCGACGGGGACTAACTATGGCTACACCTTC
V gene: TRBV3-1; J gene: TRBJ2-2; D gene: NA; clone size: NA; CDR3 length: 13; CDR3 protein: CTSSHGRTGELFF; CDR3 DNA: TGTACCAGCAGCCACGGTCGCACCGGGGAGCTGTTTTTT
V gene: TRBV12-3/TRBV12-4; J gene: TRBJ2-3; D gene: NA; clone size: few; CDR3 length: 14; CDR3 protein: CASSFSQGTDTQYF; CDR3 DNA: TGTGCCAGCAGTTTCTCGCAGGGGACAGATACGCAGTATTTT
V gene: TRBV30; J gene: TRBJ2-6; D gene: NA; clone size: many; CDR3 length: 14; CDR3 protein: CAWSVLRGANVLTF; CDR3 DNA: TGTGCCTGGAGTGTTTTGCGTGGGGCCAACGTCCTGACTTTC
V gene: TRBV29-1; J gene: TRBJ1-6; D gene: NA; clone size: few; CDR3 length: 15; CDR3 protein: CSVVGDGRLNSPLHF; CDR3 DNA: TGCAGCGTTGTCGGGGACGGAAGACTTAATTCACCCCTCCACTTT
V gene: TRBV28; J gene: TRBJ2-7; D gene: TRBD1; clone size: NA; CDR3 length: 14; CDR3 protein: CASSRTGGDYEQYF; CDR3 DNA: TGTGCCAGCAGTAGAACAGGGGGAGACTACGAGCAGTACTTC
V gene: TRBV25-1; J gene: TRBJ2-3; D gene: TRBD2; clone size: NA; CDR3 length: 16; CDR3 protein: CASSEVASGYSDTQYF; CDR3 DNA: TGTGCCAGCAGTGAGGTTGCTAGCGGGTATTCAGATACGCAGTATTTT
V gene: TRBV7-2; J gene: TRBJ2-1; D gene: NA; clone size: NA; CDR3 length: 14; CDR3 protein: CASSLLGRGDEQFF; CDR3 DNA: TGTGCCAGCAGCCTCTTAGGACGAGGGGATGAGCAGTTCTTC
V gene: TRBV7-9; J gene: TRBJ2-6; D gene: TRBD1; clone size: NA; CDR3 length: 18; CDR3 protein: CASSFPRTGVTGANVLTF; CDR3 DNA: TGTGCCAGCAGCTTTCCACGGACAGGGGTGACTGGGGCCAACGTCCTGACTTTC
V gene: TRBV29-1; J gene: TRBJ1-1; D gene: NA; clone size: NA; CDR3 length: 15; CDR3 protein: CSVGASTGMNTEAFF; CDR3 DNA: TGCAGCGTTGGGGCCTCTACAGGGATGAACACTGAAGCTTTCTTT
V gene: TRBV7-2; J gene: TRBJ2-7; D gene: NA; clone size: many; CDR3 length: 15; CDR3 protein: CASSLAGGVSYEQYF; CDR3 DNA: TGTGCCAGCAGCTTAGCGGGCGGGGTCTCCTACGAGCAGTACTTC
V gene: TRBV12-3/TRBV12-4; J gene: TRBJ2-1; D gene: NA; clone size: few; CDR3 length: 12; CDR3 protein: CASSPYWNEQFF; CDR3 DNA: TGTGCCAGCAGCCCCTATTGGAATGAGCAGTTCTTC
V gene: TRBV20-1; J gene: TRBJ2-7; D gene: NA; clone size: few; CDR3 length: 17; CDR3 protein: CSARDNQRTPPSYEQYF; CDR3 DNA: TGCAGTGCTAGAGATAACCAGCGGACACCTCCTTCCTACGAGCAGTACTTC
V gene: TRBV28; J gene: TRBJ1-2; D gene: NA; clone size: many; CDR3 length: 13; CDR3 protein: CASSGTASYGYTF; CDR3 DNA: TGTGCCAGCAGCGGCACCGCGTCCTATGGCTACACCTTC
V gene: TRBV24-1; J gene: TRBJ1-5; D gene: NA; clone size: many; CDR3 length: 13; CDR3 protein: CATSGRVEQPQHF; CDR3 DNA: TGTGCCACCAGTGGGCGGGTTGAACAGCCCCAGCATTTT
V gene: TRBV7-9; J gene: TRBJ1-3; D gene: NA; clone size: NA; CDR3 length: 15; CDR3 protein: CASSFSRGTGNTIYF; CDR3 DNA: TGTGCCAGCAGCTTTTCTCGGGGAACTGGAAACACCATATATTTT
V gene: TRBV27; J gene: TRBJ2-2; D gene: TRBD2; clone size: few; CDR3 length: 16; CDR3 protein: CASSQGLAGGTGELFF; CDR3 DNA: TGTGCCAGCAGTCAAGGACTAGCGGGAGGCACCGGGGAGCTGTTTTTT
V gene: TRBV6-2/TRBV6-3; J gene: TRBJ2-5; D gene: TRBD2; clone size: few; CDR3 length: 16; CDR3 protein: CASSYSLAGVTETQYF; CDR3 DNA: TGTGCCAGCAGTTACTCCCTCGCGGGAGTCACAGAGACCCAGTACTTC
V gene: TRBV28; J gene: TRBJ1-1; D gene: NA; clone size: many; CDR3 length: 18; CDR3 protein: CASINNMPINRGSTEAFF; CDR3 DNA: TGTGCCAGCATCAATAACATGCCCATTAACAGAGGGAGCACTGAAGCTTTCTTT
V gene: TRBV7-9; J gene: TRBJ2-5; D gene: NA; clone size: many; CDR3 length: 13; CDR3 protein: CASSLRPRETQYF; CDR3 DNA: TGTGCCAGCAGCTTAAGACCGAGGGAGACCCAGTACTTC
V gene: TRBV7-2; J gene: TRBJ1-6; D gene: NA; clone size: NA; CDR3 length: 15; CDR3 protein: CASSLAQGLNSPLHF; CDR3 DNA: TGTGCCAGCAGCTTAGCGCAAGGGCTTAATTCACCCCTCCACTTT
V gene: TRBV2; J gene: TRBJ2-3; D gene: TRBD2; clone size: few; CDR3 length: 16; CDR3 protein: CASSLGLAGGSDTQYF; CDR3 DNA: TGTGCCAGCAGCCTAGGACTAGCGGGCGGGTCCGATACGCAGTATTTT
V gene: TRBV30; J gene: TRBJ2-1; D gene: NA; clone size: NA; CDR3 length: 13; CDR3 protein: CAWGPVNDNEQFF; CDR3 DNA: TGTGCCTGGGGGCCGGTTAACGACAATGAGCAGTTCTTC
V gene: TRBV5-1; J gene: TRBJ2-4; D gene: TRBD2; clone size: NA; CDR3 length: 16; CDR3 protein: CASSGAASGGADIQYF; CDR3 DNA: TGCGCCAGCAGCGGCGCCGCTAGCGGAGGTGCGGACATTCAGTACTTC
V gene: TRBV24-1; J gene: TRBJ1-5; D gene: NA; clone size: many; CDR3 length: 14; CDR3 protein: CATSDPNRVRPQHF; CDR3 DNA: TGTGCCACCAGTGATCCTAACAGGGTTCGGCCCCAGCATTTT
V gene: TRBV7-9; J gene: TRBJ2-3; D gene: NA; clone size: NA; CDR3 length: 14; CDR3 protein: CASTLGAGTDTQYF; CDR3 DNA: TGTGCCAGCACCCTGGGAGCAGGGACAGATACGCAGTATTTT
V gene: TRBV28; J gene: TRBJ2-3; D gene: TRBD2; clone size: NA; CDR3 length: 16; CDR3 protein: CASSSRASGSTDTQYF; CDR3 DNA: TGTGCCAGCAGTTCTCGGGCTAGCGGGAGCACAGATACGCAGTATTTT